Listed below are T cell receptor beta chains from one sample, sequenced in a study of human T cells and chemical hapten exposure. TCRdb used MiXCR to reprocess the reads, holding one entry per CDR3 protein. This table has about 120,000 distinct CDR3 sequences, roughly 8.5% appearing once. Input material: whole blood. The receptors shown here come from a human donor in good health. Some clones in this sample may be carry-over from other donors' samples. Both conserved end residues are part of each CDR3. Where a row states a size, it is once, few, many or the class of an expanded clone; other rows omit it.

TRBV6-5	TRBJ1-5	many	CASSRQGRVSNQPQHF
TRBV6-4	TRBJ2-1	.	CASSDSLDGYNEQFF
TRBV7-6	TRBJ2-2	.	CASSLYLAGVASTGELFF
TRBV6-1	TRBJ2-1	.	CASSENVNEQFF
TRBV11-2	TRBJ2-5	.	CASSPGNGIRKETQYF
TRBV11-2	TRBJ1-3	many	CASSLDPTGTGRNTIYF
TRBV20-1	TRBJ1-1	many	CSARGVQGPDTEAFF
TRBV6-6	TRBJ1-6	few	CASSYSGSSYNSPLHF
TRBV12-3/TRBV12-4	TRBJ1-2	.	CASSPGTGIHGYTF
TRBV6-5	TRBJ2-7	.	CASSTTGGGEQYF